These 5 T cell receptor beta chains originate from one sample sequenced in a study of OX40 agonist ivuxolimab in advanced cancers. TCRdb's copy holds only in-frame clones and misses some; the assay was immunoSEQ multiplex PCR. In the table there are tens of thousands of clones, about 85% of which are singletons. The source was CD4+ or CD8+ T cells sorted from blood, collected in a trial of the OX40 agonist ivuxolimab. Receptors originate from an adult with an advanced solid tumor such as melanoma, head and neck, liver or kidney cancer.

V and J are TRBV30 and TRBJ1-2, with 7 positions matching TRBD1. V lost 2 bases, J lost 7 bases, and 7 bases stayed unmatched. The CDR3 has 13 amino acids. In germline, CDR1 is GTSNPN, CDR2 SVGIG (reference sequence). CDR3 amino acids: CAWSPQGLSGYTF. The CDR3 region has the DNA TGTGCCTGGAGTCCACAGGGGCTCTCTGGCTACACCTTC.

This chain links TRBV6-5 with TRBJ2-3, with D possibly being TRBD1 (5 bases). This CDR3 has 12 residues. V was trimmed by 6 bases and J by 7 bases, leaving 11 bases between them. Germline V CDR1 and CDR2: MNHEY, SVGAGI. CDR3 loop: CASSRDSYTQYF. The CDR3 DNA sequence: TGTGCCAGCAGCCGAGACAGTTATACGCAGTATTTT.

V is TRBV6-5 and J is TRBJ1-1, with D tentatively TRBD1 (5 bases). This CDR3 has 14 amino acids. V was cut by 0 bases and J by 1 base, with 6 bases left in between. Looked up from germline, CDR1 is MNHEY and CDR2 is SVGAGI. The CDR3 is CASSYSDRNTEAFF. The CDR3 DNA sequence: TGTGCCAGCAGTTACTCAGACAGGAACACTGAAGCTTTCTTT.

The J gene is TRBJ1-5, the V gene TRBV19; no clear D gene. Trimming shortened V by 1 base and J by 7 bases, and 14 bases separated the two germline ends. The CDR3 is 15 residues long. Germline lookup yields CDR1 LNHDA and CDR2 SQIVND (reference sequence). The CDR3 DNA reads TGTGCCAGTAGTATAGGGGCGGGCCTCCGGCAGCCCCAGCATTTT. This translates into CASSIGAGLRQPQHF.

CDR3 residues: CASSSRGGDTYNEQFF. In DNA form, the CDR3 reads TGTGCCAGCAGCTCACGCGGGGGGGACACTTACAATGAGCAGTTCTTC. V usage is TRBV11-3 and J usage is TRBJ2-1; 9 bases fit TRBD2. V was pared by 4 bases and J by 4 bases, with 8 bases of the junction left unmatched. This CDR3 contains 16 residues. CDR1 and CDR2 (germline): SGHNT, YENEEA.